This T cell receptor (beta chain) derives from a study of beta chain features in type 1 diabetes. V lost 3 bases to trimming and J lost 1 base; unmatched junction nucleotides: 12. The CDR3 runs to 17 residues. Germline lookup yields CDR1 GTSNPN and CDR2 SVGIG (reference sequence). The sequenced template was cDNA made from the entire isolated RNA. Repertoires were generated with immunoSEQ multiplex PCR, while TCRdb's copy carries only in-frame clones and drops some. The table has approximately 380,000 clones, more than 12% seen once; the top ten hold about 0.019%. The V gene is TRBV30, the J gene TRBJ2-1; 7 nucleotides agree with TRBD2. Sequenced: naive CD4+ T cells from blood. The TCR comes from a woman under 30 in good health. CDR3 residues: CAWRGVGGSGSYNEQFF. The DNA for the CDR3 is TGTGCCTGGAGGGGCGTGGGCGGGAGCGGTTCCTACAATGAGCAGTTCTTC.